Below, one T cell receptor (beta chain) is given with its context. Its antigen is as yet unknown. Germline lookup yields CDR1 MNHNY and CDR2 SVGAGI (reference sequence). This CDR3 has 16 residues. Trimming took 2 bases from V and 2 from J, leaving 14 bases between them. The data belong to a study of OX40 agonist ivuxolimab in advanced cancers. The assay was immunoSEQ multiplex PCR, and TCRdb's table has in-frame clones only and misses some. The sample records tens of thousands of clones, roughly 87% being singletons. Study-wide results and limits: Some nonresponders additionally presented with little normalized T-cell clonal expansion.

The V gene is TRBV6-6, the J gene TRBJ2-3; D not resolved. The starting material was CD4+ or CD8+ T cells sorted from blood, obtained in a trial of the OX40 agonist ivuxolimab. The sequence derives from an adult with an advanced solid tumor such as melanoma, head and neck, liver or kidney cancer. The CDR3: CASSYPDYSPTDTQYF. The CDR3 DNA reads as TGTGCCAGCAGTTACCCCGATTATTCCCCCACAGATACGCAGTATTTT.